This T cell receptor beta chain was obtained from a study of shared clonotypes between healthy human individuals. Only in-frame clones appear in the TCRdb table, and some are missing; sequencing was by immunoSEQ multiplex PCR. The table has just over 2,000,000 clones, about 95% seen once; the top ten hold 0.13%. Researchers partitioned CD4+ cells into CD45RA+ naive and CD45RA-negative memory subsets. Study outcomes and limitations: Non-shared clonotypes displayed generation probabilities falling below those of clonotypes present in all four donors.

Details on this clone: Its target is unknown.

CDR3 length: 16 residues. CDR1 is SEHNR, CDR2 FQNEAQ, per germline (reference sequence). V lost 1 base to trimming and J lost 3 bases, with 16 bases between them. This clonotype originated in a young man in good health. Source material: naive CD4+ T cells sorted from blood. Subset defined: CD45RA+ positively selected. This chain joins TRBV7-9 and TRBJ2-7; D not certain. The CDR3 DNA reads as TGTGCCAGCAGCTTAGGCGAAATTCGGGTATACTACGAGCAGTACTTC. It is translated as CASSLGEIRVYYEQYF. The full variable domain, its missing parts supplied by reference TRBV7-9 and TRBJ2-7, is DTGVSQNPRHKITKRGQNVTFRCDPISEHNRLYWYRQTLGQGPEFLTYFQNEAQLEKSRLLSDRFSAERPKGSFSTLEIQRTEQGDSAMYLCASSLGEIRVYYEQYFGPGTRLTVT.